The clone carrying this TCR beta chain was seen once. Germline CDR1 and CDR2: SGHTS and YDEGEE. This CDR3 has 15 residues. Trimming shortened V by 4 bases and J by 0 bases, and 11 bases separated the two germline ends. The sample is drawn from a study of cytomegalovirus exposure and HLA in healthy donors. 60 Vbeta and 13 Jbeta primers were used in PCR. Some clones are missing from TCRdb's copy, which holds only in-frame ones; the method was immunoSEQ multiplex PCR. In the table there are approximately 120,000 clones, about 80% of which are singletons. V gene TRBV5-8 combines with J gene TRBJ2-1; D is uncertain. The source of this sequence is a man aged 18 to 30 in good health and CMV-seronegative. Sequenced sample: PBMCs. CDR3 amino acids: CASSPRASSYNEQFF. For the CDR3, the DNA is TGTGCCAGCAGCCCCCGTGCTAGCTCCTACAATGAGCAGTTCTTC.